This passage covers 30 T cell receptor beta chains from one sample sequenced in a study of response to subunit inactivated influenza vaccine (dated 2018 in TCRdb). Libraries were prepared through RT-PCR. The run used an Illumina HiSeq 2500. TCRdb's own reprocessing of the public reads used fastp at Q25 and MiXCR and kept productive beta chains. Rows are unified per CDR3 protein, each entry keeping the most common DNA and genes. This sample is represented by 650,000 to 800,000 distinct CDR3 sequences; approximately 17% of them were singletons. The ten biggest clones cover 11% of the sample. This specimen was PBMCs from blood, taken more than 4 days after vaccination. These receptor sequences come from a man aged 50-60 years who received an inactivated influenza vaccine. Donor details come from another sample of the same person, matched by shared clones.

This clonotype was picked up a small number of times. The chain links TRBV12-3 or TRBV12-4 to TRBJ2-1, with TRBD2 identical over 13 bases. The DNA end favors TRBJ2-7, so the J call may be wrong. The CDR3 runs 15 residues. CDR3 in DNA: TGTGCCAGCAGTCCTGGACTAGCGGGGGCCAATGAGCAGTACTTC. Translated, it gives CASSPGLAGANEQYF.

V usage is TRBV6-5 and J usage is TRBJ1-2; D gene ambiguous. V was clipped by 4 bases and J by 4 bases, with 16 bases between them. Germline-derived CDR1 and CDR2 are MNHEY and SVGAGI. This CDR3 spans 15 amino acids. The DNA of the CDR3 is TGTGCCAGCAGTTCCCCGGCGGAGGGTGCCTATGGCTACACCTTC. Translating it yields CASSSPAEGAYGYTF.

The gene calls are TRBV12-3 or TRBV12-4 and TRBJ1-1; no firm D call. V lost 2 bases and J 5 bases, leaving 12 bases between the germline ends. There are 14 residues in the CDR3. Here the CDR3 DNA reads TGTGCCAGCAGTTTAAGCAGGAGGAGGACTGAAGCTTTCTTT. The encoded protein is CASSLSRRRTEAFF.

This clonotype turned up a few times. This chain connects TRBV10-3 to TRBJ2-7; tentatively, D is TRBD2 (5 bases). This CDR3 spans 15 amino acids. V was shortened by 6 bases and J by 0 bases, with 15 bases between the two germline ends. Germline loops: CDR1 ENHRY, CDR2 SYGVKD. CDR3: CAISRAGESSYEQYF. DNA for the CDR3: TGTGCCATCAGCCGAGCTGGGGAGAGCTCCTACGAGCAGTACTTC.

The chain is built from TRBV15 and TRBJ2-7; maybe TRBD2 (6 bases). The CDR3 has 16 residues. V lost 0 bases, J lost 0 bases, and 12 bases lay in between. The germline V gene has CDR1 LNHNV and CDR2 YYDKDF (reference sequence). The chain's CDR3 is CATSREGRDGSYEQYF. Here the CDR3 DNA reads TGTGCCACCAGCAGAGAAGGGCGGGACGGCTCCTACGAGCAGTACTTC.

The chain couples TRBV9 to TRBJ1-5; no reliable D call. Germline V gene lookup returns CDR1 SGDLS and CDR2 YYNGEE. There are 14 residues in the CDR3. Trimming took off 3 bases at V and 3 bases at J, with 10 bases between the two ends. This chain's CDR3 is CASSEGVNNQPQHF. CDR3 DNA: TGTGCCAGCAGCGAGGGAGTAAACAATCAGCCCCAGCATTTT.

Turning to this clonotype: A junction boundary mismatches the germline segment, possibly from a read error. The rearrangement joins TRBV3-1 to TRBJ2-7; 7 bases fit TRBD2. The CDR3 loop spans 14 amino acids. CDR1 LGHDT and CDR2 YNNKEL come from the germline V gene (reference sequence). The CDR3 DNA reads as TGTGCCATCAGCCCCGGGGGGTCCCCCTACGAGCAGTACTTC. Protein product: CAISPGGSPYEQYF.

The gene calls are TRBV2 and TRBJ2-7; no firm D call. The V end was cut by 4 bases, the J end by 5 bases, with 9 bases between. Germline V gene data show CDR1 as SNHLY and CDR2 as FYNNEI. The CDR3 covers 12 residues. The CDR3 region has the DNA TGTGCCAGCAGTGGGACCGGCCACGAGCAGTACTTC. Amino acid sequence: CASSGTGHEQYF.

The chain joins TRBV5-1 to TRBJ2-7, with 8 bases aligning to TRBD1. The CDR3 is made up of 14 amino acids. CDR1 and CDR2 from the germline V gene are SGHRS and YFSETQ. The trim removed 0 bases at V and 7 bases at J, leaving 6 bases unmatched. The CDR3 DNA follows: TGCGCCAGCAGCTTGGTGCAGGGGGCGGGTGAGCAGTACTTC. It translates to CASSLVQGAGEQYF.

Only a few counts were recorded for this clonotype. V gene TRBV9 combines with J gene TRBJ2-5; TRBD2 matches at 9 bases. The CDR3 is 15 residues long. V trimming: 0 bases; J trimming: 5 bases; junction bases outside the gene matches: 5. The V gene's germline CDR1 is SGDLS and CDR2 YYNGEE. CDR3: CASSVVPAGGETQYF. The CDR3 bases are TGTGCCAGCAGCGTAGTTCCAGCGGGAGGCGAGACCCAGTACTTC.

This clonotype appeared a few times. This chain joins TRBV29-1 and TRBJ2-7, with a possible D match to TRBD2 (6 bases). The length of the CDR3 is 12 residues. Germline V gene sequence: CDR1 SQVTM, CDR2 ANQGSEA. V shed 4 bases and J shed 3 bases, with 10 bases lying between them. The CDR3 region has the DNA TGCAGCGTTGGTCGGGGAGGCTACGAGCAGTACTTC. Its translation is CSVGRGGYEQYF.

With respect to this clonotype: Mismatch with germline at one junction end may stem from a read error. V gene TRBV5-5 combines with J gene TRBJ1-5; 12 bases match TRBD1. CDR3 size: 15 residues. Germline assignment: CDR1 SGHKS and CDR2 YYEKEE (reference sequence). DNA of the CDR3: TGTGCCAGCACCTTGGGACAGGGGGCGGGTCAGCCCCAGCATTTT. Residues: CASTLGQGAGQPQHF.

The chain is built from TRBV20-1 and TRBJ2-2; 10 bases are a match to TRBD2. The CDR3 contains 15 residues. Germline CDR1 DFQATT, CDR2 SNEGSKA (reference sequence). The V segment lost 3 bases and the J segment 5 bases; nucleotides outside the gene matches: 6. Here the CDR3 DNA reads TGCAGTGCTAGGCCTAGCGGGGGACGGACCGGGGAGCTGTTTTTT. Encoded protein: CSARPSGGRTGELFF.

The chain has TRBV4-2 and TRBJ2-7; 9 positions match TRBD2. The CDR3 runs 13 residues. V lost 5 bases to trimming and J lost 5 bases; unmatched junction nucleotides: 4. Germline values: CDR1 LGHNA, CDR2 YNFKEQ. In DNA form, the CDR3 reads TGTGCCAGCAGCGGAGCGGGGGGACACGAGCAGTACTTC. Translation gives CASSGAGGHEQYF.

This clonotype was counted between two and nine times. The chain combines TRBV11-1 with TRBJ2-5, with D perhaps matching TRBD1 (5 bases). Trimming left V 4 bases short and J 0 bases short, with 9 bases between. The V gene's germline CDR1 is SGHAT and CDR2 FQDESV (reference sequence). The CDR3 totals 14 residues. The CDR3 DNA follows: TGTGCCAGCAGCTCGGAGACAGACCAAGAGACCCAGTACTTC. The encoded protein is CASSSETDQETQYF.

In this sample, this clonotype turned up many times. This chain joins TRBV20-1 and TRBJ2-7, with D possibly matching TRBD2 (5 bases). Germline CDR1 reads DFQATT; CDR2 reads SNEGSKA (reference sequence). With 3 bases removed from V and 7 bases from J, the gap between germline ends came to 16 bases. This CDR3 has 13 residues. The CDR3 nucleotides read TGCAGTGCTAGTGATAGCGTGGGAGTGGAGCAGTACTTC. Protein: CSASDSVGVEQYF.

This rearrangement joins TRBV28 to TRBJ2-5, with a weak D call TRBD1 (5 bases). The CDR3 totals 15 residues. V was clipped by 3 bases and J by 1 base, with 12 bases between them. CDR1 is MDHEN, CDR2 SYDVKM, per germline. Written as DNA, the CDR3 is TGTGCCAGCAGTTTCGTAAAGGACATCCAAGAGACCCAGTACTTC. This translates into CASSFVKDIQETQYF.

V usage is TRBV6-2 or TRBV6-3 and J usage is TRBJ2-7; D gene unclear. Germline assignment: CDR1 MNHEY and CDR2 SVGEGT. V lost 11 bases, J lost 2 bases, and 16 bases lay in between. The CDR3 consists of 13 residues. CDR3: CASSDRLTYEQYF. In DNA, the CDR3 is TGTGCCTCCTCCGATCGTTTGACCTACGAGCAGTACTTC.

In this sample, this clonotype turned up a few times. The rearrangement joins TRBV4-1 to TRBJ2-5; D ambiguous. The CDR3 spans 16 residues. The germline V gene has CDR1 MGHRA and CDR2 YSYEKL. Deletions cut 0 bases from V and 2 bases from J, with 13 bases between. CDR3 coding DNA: TGCGCCAGCAGCCAAGACTGGGCGACGATGCAAGAGACCCAGTACTTC. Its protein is CASSQDWATMQETQYF.

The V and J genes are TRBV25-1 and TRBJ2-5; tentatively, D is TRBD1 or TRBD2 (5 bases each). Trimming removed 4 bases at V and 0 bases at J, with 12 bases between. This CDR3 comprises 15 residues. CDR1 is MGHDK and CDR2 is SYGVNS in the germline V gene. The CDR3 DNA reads TGTGCCAGCAGTGGAACGTGGGGGTACCAAGAGACCCAGTACTTC. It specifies CASSGTWGYQETQYF.

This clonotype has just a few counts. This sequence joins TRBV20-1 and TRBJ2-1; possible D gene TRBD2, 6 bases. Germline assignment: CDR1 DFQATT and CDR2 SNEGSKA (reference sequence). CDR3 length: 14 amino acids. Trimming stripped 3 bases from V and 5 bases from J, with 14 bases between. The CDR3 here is CSASGGLRDNEQFF. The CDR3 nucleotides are TGCAGTGCTAGTGGAGGGCTTAGGGACAATGAGCAGTTCTTC.

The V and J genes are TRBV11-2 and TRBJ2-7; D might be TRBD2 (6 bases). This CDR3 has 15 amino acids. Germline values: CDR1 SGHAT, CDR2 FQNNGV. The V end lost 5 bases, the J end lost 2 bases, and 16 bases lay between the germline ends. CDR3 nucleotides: TGTGCCAGCAGCCGACCCCGGGGGAGACCCTACGAGCAGTACTTC. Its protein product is CASSRPRGRPYEQYF.

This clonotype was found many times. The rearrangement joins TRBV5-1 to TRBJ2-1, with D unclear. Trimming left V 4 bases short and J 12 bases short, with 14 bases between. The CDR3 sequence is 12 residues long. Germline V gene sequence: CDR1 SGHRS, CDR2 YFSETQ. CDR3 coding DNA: TGCGCCAGCAGCCCCGAAGGGTCATTGCAGTTCTTC. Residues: CASSPEGSLQFF.

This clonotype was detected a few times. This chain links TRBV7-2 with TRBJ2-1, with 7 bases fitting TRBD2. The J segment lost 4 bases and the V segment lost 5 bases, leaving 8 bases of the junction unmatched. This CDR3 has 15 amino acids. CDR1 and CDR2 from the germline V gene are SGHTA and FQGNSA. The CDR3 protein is CASSLPGLPYNEQFF. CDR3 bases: TGTGCCAGCAGCCTACCGGGACTACCGTACAATGAGCAGTTCTTC.

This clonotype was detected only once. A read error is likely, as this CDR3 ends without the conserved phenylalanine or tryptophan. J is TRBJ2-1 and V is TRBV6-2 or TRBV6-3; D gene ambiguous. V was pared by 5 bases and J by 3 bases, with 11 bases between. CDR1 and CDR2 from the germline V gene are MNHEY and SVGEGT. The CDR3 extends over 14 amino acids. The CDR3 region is CASSASYLYNEQFL. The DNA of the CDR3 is TGTGCCAGCAGTGCTAGTTATCTCTACAATGAGCAGTTCCTC.

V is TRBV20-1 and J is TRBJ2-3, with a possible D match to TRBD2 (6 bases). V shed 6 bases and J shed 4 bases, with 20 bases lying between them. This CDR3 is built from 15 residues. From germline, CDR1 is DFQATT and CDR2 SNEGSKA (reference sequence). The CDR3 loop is CSADGAKWGADTQYF. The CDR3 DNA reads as TGCAGTGCAGACGGGGCGAAATGGGGGGCAGATACGCAGTATTTT.

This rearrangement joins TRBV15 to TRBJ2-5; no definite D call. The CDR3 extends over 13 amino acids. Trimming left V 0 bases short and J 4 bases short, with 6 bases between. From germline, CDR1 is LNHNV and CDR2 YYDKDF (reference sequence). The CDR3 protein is CATSRDQAETQYF. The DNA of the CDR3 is TGTGCCACCAGCAGAGATCAGGCAGAGACCCAGTACTTC.

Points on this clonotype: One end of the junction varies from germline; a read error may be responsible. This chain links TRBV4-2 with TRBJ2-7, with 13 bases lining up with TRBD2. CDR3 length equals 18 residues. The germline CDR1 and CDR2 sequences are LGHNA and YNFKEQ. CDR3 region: CASSQDSPGLAGSYEQYF. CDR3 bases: TGTGCCAGTAGCCAAGACAGCCCGGGACTAGCGGGGTCCTACGAGCAGTACTTC.

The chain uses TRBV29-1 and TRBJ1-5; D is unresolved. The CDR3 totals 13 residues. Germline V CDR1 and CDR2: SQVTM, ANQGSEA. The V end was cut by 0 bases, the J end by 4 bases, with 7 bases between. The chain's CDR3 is CSVEDRGNQPQHF. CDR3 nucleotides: TGCAGCGTTGAAGATCGTGGGAATCAGCCCCAGCATTTT.

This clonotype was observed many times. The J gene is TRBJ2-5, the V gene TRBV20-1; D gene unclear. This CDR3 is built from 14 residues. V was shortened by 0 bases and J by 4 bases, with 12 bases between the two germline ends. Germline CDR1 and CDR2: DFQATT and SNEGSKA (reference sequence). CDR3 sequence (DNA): TGCAGTGCTAGAGACGGGCGTGGCCGAGAGACCCAGTACTTC. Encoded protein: CSARDGRGRETQYF.